This T cell receptor (beta chain) was recorded in a study of blood T cell repertoires in COVID-19 (dated by TCRdb to about 2020). A note on the overall study: Samples covering the acute and convalescent phases of COVID-19 were provided by collaborators in the United States, Italy and Spain. The material from the prospective study consisted of cDNA or gDNA derived from T cells, B-cell-depleted T cells, or PBMCs. The dataset comprised deeply sampled blood TCRbeta repertoires from subjects exposed to, actively infected with, or recovered from COVID-19. The repertoires were released in a freely available public database intended as a resource for research on the immune response to SARS-CoV-2. Samples came from the ongoing ImmuneRACE study (first 160 participants) plus 1,254 subjects from 6 global collaborators. Nearly every sample came with metadata listing a de-identified subject ID, COVID-19 status, age in years and sex. Where HLA class I and class II types were available, the types were taken from metadata supplied by the sample provider, not from assay-based typing. The full study reports these points: The amount of clinical and demographic metadata varied by source and participant and was provided uncurated.

Collaborating institutions collected whole blood in K2EDTA tubes following their own protocols. For TCRbeta analysis, collaborators shipped samples as frozen whole blood, isolated PBMCs, or DNA extracted from either of those sample types. TCRbeta CDR3 regions were amplified from genomic DNA using the immunoSEQ Assay, a bias-controlled multiplex PCR. Per the source publication's procedure: Within the assay, amplification of reference gene primers was used to estimate how many nucleated cells each sample contained. To quantify the absolute abundance of each unique TCRbeta CDR3 rearrangement, sequence reads were collapsed and filtered. For each sample, productive Simpson clonality was calculated as the square root of Simpson's diversity index over productive rearrangements. Here the immuneACCESS table is served through TCRdb, limited to in-frame sequences with V and J called. Missing clones are a known gap in these copies; in checked studies unresolved V genes cover under half, and the rest lacks a known reason. From that table come the V and J calls and clone size; the DNA was used to work out D and trimming. Counted in this sample were 150,000 or so clones; roughly 80% of them appeared once. Roughly 9% of the sample is in the top ten clones.

There are 15 amino acids in the CDR3, from cysteine to phenylalanine inclusive. CDR3 DNA only is kept here, 45 bases in frame from base 1. CDR1 and CDR2 (SGHRS, YFSETQ) derive from the germline V gene. V is trimmed back by 7 bases and J by 5 bases, and the junction contains 12 bases that no gene match accounts for. This clone was observed a handful of times. Its target antigen remains unknown. There are no base qualities to consult, and no much larger clone falls within one base. This receptor was taken from a woman between 50 and 59 years old with active or convalescent COVID-19. Sequenced material: peripheral blood. In this chain, TRBV5-1 is recombined with TRBJ2-5; TRBD2 fits 9 bases in the junction. CDR3 sequence: CASGLAGFAGETQYF. The nucleotide sequence reads as follows: TGCGCCAGCGGCCTAGCGGGGTTTGCGGGTGAGACCCAGTACTTC.